This entry describes one TCR beta chain. Its antigen is unidentified. The TCR beta CDR3 regions underwent amplification using RNA transcripts as the source. With the HTBI primer set, the TCR CDR3 went through a first round of RT-PCR. TCRdb reprocessed the multiplex PCR reads via MiXCR and lists one record per CDR3 protein. The sample holds 450,000 to 700,000 distinct CDR3 sequences; approximately 44% are singletons and the top ten take more than 7.5%. The record originates from a study of T cells in Graves' hyperthyroidism and ophthalmopathy. Study-wide results and limits: Appearing also in blood were most of the thyroid clonotypes expanded above 0.001. Ophthalmopathy was separated from stable hyperthyroidism by a 13 V-J model.

Criteria for exclusion of patients were uncontrolled infection, other autoimmune disease, pregnancy or lactation. Based on clinical symptoms, serum thyroxine and TRAb, thyroid ultrasound and orbital computed tomography, diagnoses were reached. The germline V gene has CDR1 SQVTM and CDR2 ANQGSEA. With 7 bases clipped from V and 5 bases from J, the junction kept 3 bases outside the gene matches. The CDR3 loop spans 12 amino acids. This sequence originates from a woman younger than 35 with Graves' hyperthyroidism. The V call is TRBV29-1, the J call TRBJ1-5; 9 nucleotides agree with TRBD1. The sequenced sample was peripheral blood or thyroid tissue (not recorded which). CDR3 bases: TGCAGCGGGAGGACAGGGGATCAGCCCCAGCATTTT. Protein: CSGRTGDQPQHF.